The sequence of this TCR beta chain was determined in a study of graft-versus-host responses after intestinal transplantation. Study information: Grafts that recipients had were multivisceral, liver-intestinal, or isolated intestinal transplants. After anti-thymocyte globulin induction, recipients took tacrolimus and steroids for 3 to 4 years. Study results and caveats: Maximum circulating GvH clone levels tracked with early post-transplant HvG decreases.

Of note for this clone: As yet, its antigen is unknown.

Method: immunoSEQ multiplex PCR; TCRdb's copy keeps in-frame clones and lacks some. The sample lists 84,000 or so clones, 82% occurring once. This CDR3 has 14 amino acids. V was trimmed by 3 bases and J by 9 bases, leaving 12 bases between them. Germline-derived CDR1 and CDR2 are KGHSH and LQKENI. This TCR came from a human donor who received an intestinal transplant. The specimen was unstimulated CD4+ T cells sorted from spleen or lymph node cells, collected before intestinal transplant. The chain uses TRBV18 and TRBJ1-6, with D uncertain. The CDR3 region has the DNA TGTGCCAGCTCACCGACGGGAAGTAGTTCACCCCTCCACTTT. Translated: CASSPTGSSSPLHF. Combining the CDR3 with reference TRBV18 and TRBJ1-6 gives the whole variable domain NAGVMQNPRHLVRRRGQEARLRCSPMKGHSHVYWYRQLPEEGLKFMVYLQKENIIDESGMPKERFSAEFPKEGPSILRIQQVVRGDSAAYFCASSPTGSSSPLHFGNGTRLTVT.